This is a list of T cell receptor beta chains from one sample in a study of cytomegalovirus exposure and HLA in healthy donors. TCRdb's table, derived via immunoSEQ multiplex PCR, lists solely in-frame clones and lacks some. This table has some 140,000 clones, 77% appearing once. Sequenced: PBMCs. These receptors were collected from a woman in her sixties or seventies in good health and CMV-seronegative. Both conserved end residues are part of each CDR3. D genes are given only for firm matches. Clone size, where shown, is once, few, many, or a class for clones that have expanded.

DNA	CDR3	size	D	V	J
TGTGCCAGCAGCCAAGACTGGGGGGTTAGCACTGAAGCTTTCTTT	CASSQDWGVSTEAFF	.	.	TRBV14	TRBJ1-1
TGTGCCAGCAGCCCAACTCGGGGAGGGGATCAGCCCCAGCATTTT	CASSPTRGGDQPQHF	.	.	TRBV11-2	TRBJ1-5
TGTGCCAGCAGCTTGATACAGGGCAACTATGGCTACACCTTC	CASSLIQGNYGYTF	.	.	TRBV7-2	TRBJ1-2
TGTGCTAGTGGTCAGGGGTATGGTTACGAGCAGTACTTC	CASGQGYGYEQYF	.	.	TRBV12-5	TRBJ2-7
TGCGCCAGCAGCCCAGGACAGGGGGTCGCTGAAGCTTTCTTT	CASSPGQGVAEAFF	.	TRBD1	TRBV5-1	TRBJ1-1
TGTGCCAGCAGTCTACCTGGGAGGACAGGGTTAGCTGGGGCCAACGTCCTGACTTTC	CASSLPGRTGLAGANVLTF	.	TRBD1	TRBV28	TRBJ2-6
TGCAGTGCTAAAGCCCGGACAGAAGCTTTCTTT	CSAKARTEAFF	.	.	TRBV20-1	TRBJ1-1
TGTGCCAGCAGTGAAGGCCCCGGGAGGAGGGGGTACGAGCAGTACTTC	CASSEGPGRRGYEQYF	once	.	TRBV2	TRBJ2-7
TGCAGCTTCTGCCCGGCCCGGACAGGCACAGATACGCAGTATTTT	CSFCPARTGTDTQYF	.	.	TRBV29-1	TRBJ2-3
TGTGCCAGTAGAGCGGACAGGGCCCTCAATGAGCAGTTCTTC	CASRADRALNEQFF	.	TRBD1	TRBV19	TRBJ2-1
TGTGCTAGTGGTTTGACCAGGACAGGGTTTGACACCGGGGAGCTGTTTTTT	CASGLTRTGFDTGELFF	.	TRBD1	TRBV12-5	TRBJ2-2
TGTGCCAGCAGTTTTCTCGGGGCCTACGAGCAGTACTTC	CASSFLGAYEQYF	.	.	TRBV27	TRBJ2-7
TGTGCCAGCAGCTTGGGCGTAAGGAGTTCCTACGAGCAGTACTTC	CASSLGVRSSYEQYF	.	.	TRBV5-5	TRBJ2-7
TGTGCCAGCAGCTTAGGGGCAGGGGCGGTGTACGAGCAGTACTTC	CASSLGAGAVYEQYF	once	.	TRBV7-2	TRBJ2-7
TGTGCCAGCAGTTACTCAGCAGGGGGCAATGGCTACCCCTTC	CASSYSAGGNGYPF	.	TRBD1	TRBV6-5	TRBJ1-2
TGTGCCAGCAGCTGGGGGGAAGGGGGGGCCCCCTACGAGCAGTACTTC	CASSWGEGGAPYEQYF	few	.	TRBV7-8	TRBJ2-7
TGTGCCTGGAGTTACCGGCCCCCCTACAGGGTCACTAATGAAAAACTGTTTTTT	CAWSYRPPYRVTNEKLFF	.	.	TRBV30	TRBJ1-4
TGTGCCAGTAGTATAGAAACAGGCGGCTACTATGGCTACACCTTC	CASSIETGGYYGYTF	.	.	TRBV19	TRBJ1-2
TGTGCCAGCAGCCAAGAGAGTTTCTCGGGAGGGCCCTACGAGCAGTACTTC	CASSQESFSGGPYEQYF	.	TRBD2	TRBV4-2	TRBJ2-7
TGTGCCAGCAGCTGGGGGCTAGCGGGGAGCACAGATACGCAGTATTTT	CASSWGLAGSTDTQYF	.	TRBD2	TRBV5-6	TRBJ2-3
TGTGCCAGCAGGGGCGGGGGTTTCAGCTCTGGGGCCAACGTCCTGACTTTC	CASRGGGFSSGANVLTF	once	TRBD2	TRBV28	TRBJ2-6
TGTGCCAGTAGTGTTAGGGACAGGGTCAACTATGGCTACACCTTC	CASSVRDRVNYGYTF	.	TRBD1	TRBV19	TRBJ1-2
TGCGCCAGCAGTGCCGAAGCGGGAGGGCCAGGCGGGGAGCTGTTTTTT	CASSAEAGGPGGELFF	.	TRBD2	TRBV10-1	TRBJ2-2
TGCAGCGTTGAGGGGACAGGGGTAATCCGGAGAGGCGGCTACACCTTC	CSVEGTGVIRRGGYTF	few	TRBD1	TRBV29-1	TRBJ1-2
TGTGCCAGCAGTGTAGGACTAGCGGTCACAGATACGCAGTATTTT	CASSVGLAVTDTQYF	.	TRBD2	TRBV2	TRBJ2-3
TGTGCCAGCAGCACCGGGACAGGGACGAACACCGGGGAACTGTTTTTT	CASSTGTGTNTGELFF	.	TRBD1	TRBV7-9	TRBJ2-2
TGTGCCAGCAGCTTAGCCGCCATGGGGGGGGAGACCCAGTACTTC	CASSLAAMGGETQYF	.	TRBD2	TRBV7-9	TRBJ2-5
TGTGCCAGCAGCCCTCAGGGCTATGGCTACACCTTC	CASSPQGYGYTF	few	.	TRBV14	TRBJ1-2
TGTGCCTGGAGGCCGGGACAGGTAAACACTGAAGCTTTCTTT	CAWRPGQVNTEAFF	.	TRBD1	TRBV30	TRBJ1-1
TGTGCCAGCAGCTTTTCTGAGCACCCCTATAATTCACCCCTCCACTTT	CASSFSEHPYNSPLHF	.	.	TRBV5-5	TRBJ1-6
TGTGCCAGCAGCCAGCGGGTCGGGACAGCTAACTATGGCTACACCTTC	CASSQRVGTANYGYTF	.	TRBD1	TRBV14	TRBJ1-2
TGCGCCAGCAGCCAAGAGGGGAGGGCGGGCGCTTTCTTT	CASSQEGRAGAFF	.	.	TRBV4-1	TRBJ1-1
TGTGCCTGGAGTCCGGGGACAGGCCCGGGAGCTTTCTTT	CAWSPGTGPGAFF	.	TRBD1	TRBV30	TRBJ1-1
TGTGCCAGCAGTCCCTCCGGTGTAGCGGGGGAAGAGACCCAGTACTTC	CASSPSGVAGEETQYF	few	TRBD2	TRBV28	TRBJ2-5
TGTGCCAGCAGTTTACTAGCGGATAAAGAGACCCAGTACTTC	CASSLLADKETQYF	.	TRBD2	TRBV28	TRBJ2-5
TGCGCCAGCAGCTTTATCGCGGGCAACACCGGGGAGCTGTTTTTT	CASSFIAGNTGELFF	few	.	TRBV5-1	TRBJ2-2
TGTGCCAGCAGCCCAGGACAGGGTCGGCACATGAACACTGAAGCTTTCTTT	CASSPGQGRHMNTEAFF	.	TRBD1	TRBV7-8	TRBJ1-1
TGTGCCTGGACCCTAGGGGTCGGCAGGGGCTACACCTTC	CAWTLGVGRGYTF	.	.	TRBV30	TRBJ1-2
TGTGCCACCAGCAGAGATCCCAGGAACTCTAACTATGGCTACACCTTC	CATSRDPRNSNYGYTF	.	.	TRBV15	TRBJ1-2
TGTGCCAGCAGTGAATATGGACAAGGCGGCCCCTATGGCTACACCTTC	CASSEYGQGGPYGYTF	.	.	TRBV6-1	TRBJ1-2
TGTGCCAGCAGCTTATCGGACACAACTAGCACAGATACGCAGTATTTT	CASSLSDTTSTDTQYF	.	.	TRBV7-9	TRBJ2-3
TGTGCCACCCGCGATAGCGGGTCCTACCAGGGCACCGGGGAGCTGTTTTTT	CATRDSGSYQGTGELFF	few	TRBD2	TRBV10-3	TRBJ2-2
TGTGCCAGCAGCTCCCTTGGACTAGCGGGGGGAGAGACCCAGTACTTC	CASSSLGLAGGETQYF	.	TRBD2	TRBV7-8	TRBJ2-5
TGTGCCAGCAGCTTGGAGGCGGGATCATACTACGAGCAGTACTTC	CASSLEAGSYYEQYF	.	.	TRBV11-2	TRBJ2-7
TGTGCCAGCAGCTCCCTTGAATCAGGACAGGGCAATGAAAAACTGTTTTTT	CASSSLESGQGNEKLFF	once	TRBD1	TRBV11-2	TRBJ1-4